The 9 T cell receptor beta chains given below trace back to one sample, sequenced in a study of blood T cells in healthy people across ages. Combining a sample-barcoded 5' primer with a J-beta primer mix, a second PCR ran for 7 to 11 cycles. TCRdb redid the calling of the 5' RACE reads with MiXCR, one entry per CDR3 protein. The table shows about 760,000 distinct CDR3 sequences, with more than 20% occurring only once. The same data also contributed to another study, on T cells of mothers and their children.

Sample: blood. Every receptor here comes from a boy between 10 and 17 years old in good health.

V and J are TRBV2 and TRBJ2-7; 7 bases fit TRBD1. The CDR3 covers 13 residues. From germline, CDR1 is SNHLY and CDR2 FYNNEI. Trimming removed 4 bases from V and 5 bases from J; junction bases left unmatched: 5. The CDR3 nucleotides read TGTGCCAGCAGTGTCGGACAGGTCAACGAGCAGTACTTC. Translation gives CASSVGQVNEQYF.

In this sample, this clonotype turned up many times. CDR3 DNA: TGTGCCAGCAGTTATGAGGCCGGAGGGTCCGTTTACGAGCAGTACTTC. As protein: CASSYEAGGSVYEQYF. The rearrangement links TRBV6-6 to TRBJ2-1; weak D call: TRBD2 (6 bases). The DNA end is more similar to TRBJ2-7, so the J call may be wrong. This CDR3 comprises 16 residues. Per germline, CDR1 MNHNY and CDR2 SVGAGI (reference sequence).

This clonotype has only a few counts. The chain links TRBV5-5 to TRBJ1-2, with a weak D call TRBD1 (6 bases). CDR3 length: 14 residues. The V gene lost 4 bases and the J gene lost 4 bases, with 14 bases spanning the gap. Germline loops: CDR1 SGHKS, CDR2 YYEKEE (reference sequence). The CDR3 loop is CASSRTQGTYGYTF. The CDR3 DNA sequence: TGTGCCAGCAGCCGGACGCAGGGGACCTATGGCTACACCTTC.

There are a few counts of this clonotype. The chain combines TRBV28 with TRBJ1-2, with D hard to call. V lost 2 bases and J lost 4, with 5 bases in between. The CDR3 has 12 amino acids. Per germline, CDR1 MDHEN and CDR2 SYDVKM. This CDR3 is CASSLKTYGYTF. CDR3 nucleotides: TGTGCCAGCAGTTTAAAAACCTATGGCTACACCTTC.

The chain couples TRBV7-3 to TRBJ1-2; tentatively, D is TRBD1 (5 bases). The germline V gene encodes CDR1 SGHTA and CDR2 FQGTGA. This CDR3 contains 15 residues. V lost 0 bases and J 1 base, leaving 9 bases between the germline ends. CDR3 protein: CASSLTGRVNYGYTF. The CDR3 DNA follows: TGTGCCAGCAGCTTAACTGGCAGGGTTAACTATGGCTACACCTTC.

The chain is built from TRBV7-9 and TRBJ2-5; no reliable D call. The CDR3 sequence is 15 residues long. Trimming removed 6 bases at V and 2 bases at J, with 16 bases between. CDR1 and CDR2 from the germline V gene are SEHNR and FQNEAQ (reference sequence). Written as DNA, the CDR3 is TGTGCCAGCAGTCGTCCCTTAGGAGTTCAAGAGACCCAGTACTTC. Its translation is CASSRPLGVQETQYF.

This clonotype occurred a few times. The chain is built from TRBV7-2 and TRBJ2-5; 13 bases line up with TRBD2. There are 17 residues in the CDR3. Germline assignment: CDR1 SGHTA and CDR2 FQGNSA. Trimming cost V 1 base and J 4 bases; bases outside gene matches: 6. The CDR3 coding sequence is TGTGCCAGCAGCTTAGGAGAGGGACTAGCGGGGAGAGAGACCCAGTACTTC. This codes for CASSLGEGLAGRETQYF.

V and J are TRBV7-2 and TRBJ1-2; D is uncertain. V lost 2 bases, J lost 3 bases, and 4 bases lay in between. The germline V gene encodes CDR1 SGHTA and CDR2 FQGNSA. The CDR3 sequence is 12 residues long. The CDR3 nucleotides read TGTGCCAGCAGCTTAAACGACTATGGCTACACCTTC. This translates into CASSLNDYGYTF.

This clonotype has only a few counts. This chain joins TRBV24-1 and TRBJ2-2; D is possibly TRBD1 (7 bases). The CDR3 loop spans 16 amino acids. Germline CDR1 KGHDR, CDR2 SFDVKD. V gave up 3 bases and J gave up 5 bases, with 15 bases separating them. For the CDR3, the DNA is TGTGCCACCAGTGATACAACGACAGGGAGGACCGGGGAGCTGTTTTTT. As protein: CATSDTTTGRTGELFF.